The T cell receptor beta chain under discussion was sequenced for a study of T cell responses to AZD1222 COVID-19 vaccine. Study-level findings and limits: Donors, mostly white British, included more females; clonal diversity was possibly underestimated.

To note about this clone: Its antigen is not known.

Sequencing was performed with immunoSEQ multiplex PCR; in TCRdb, only in-frame clones are kept and a portion is missing. Seen here are 140,000 to 150,000 clones, 85% to 90% observed once, and the top ten hold approximately 1.5%. The clonotype originates from an adult in good health. Here the sequenced sample was peripheral blood, taken on day 0 of AZD1222 vaccination.

CDR3 sequence (DNA): TGTGCCAGTGAGGGGAGGTCTGAAGCTTTCTTT. Translated: CASEGRSEAFF. This chain joins TRBV28 and TRBJ1-1; tentative D call: TRBD1 (5 bases). The CDR3 runs to 11 residues. Germline assignment: CDR1 MDHEN and CDR2 SYDVKM. Trimming removed 9 bases at V and 6 bases at J, with 11 bases between.